This TCR beta chain was captured by sequencing in a study of TIL therapy for anti-PD-1-resistant metastatic lung cancer. Study context: Tumor harvest preceded PD-1/PD-L1 blockade, followed by nivolumab treatment.

This was the immunoSEQ v3 assay. Method: immunoSEQ multiplex PCR; TCRdb's copy keeps in-frame clones and lacks some. The sample consists of some 52,000 clones, about 80% of them appearing once. From germline, CDR1 is MNHEY and CDR2 SMNVEV (reference sequence). The CDR3 is 16 amino acids. Trimming removed 2 bases from V and 12 bases from J, with 22 bases in between. The sample's time point: pre-treatment sample, taken before nivolumab and TIL therapy. The TCR sequence derives from a woman between 30 and 80 years old with non-small cell lung cancer. V is TRBV27 and J is TRBJ1-4, with D unclear. This specimen was blood, taken at baseline. The CDR3 protein is CASSLIRPASVEELFF. Here the CDR3 DNA reads TGTGCCAGCAGTTTAATCCGACCGGCTTCGGTCGAAGAACTGTTTTTT.